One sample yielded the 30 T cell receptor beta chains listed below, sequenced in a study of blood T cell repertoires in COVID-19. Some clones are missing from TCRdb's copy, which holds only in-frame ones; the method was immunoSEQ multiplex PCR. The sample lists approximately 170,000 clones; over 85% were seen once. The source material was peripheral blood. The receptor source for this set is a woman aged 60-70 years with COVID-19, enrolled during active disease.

The CDR3 DNA follows: TGTGCCAGTAGTTCTGGCAGGGAAGGAGTTAACTATGGCTACACCTTC. This gives the protein CASSSGREGVNYGYTF. The V gene is TRBV19, the J gene TRBJ1-2; a weak D match, TRBD1 (5 bases). Germline V gene sequence: CDR1 LNHDA, CDR2 SQIVND (reference sequence). V gave up 5 bases and J gave up 1 base, with 17 bases separating them. The CDR3 spans 16 residues.

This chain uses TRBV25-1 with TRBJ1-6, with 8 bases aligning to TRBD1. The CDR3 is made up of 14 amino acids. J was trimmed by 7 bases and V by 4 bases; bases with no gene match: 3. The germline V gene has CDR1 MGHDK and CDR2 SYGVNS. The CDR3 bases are TGTGCCAGCAGTGCCTGGACAGGGAATTCACCCCTCCACTTT. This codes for CASSAWTGNSPLHF.

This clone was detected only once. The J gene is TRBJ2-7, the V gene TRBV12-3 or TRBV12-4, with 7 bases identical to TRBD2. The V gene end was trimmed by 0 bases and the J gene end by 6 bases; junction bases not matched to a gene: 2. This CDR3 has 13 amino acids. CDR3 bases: TGTGCCAGCAGTTTAGCGTCGGGGGGCGAGCAGTACTTC. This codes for CASSLASGGEQYF.

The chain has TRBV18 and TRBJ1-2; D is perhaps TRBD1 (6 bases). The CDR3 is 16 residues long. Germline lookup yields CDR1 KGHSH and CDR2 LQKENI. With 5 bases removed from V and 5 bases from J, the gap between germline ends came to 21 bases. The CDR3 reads CASSSRQEILPYGYTF. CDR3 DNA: TGTGCCAGCTCATCACGACAGGAGATATTACCGTATGGCTACACCTTC.

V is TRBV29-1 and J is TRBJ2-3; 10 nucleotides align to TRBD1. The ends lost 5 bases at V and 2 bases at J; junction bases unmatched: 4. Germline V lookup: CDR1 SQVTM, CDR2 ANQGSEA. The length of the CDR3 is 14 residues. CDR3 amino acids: CSVLGTGVTDTQYF. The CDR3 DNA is TGCAGCGTTCTCGGGACAGGGGTCACAGATACGCAGTATTTT.

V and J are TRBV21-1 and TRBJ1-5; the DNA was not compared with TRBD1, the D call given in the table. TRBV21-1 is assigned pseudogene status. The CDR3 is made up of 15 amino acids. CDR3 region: CASSKGGQGAQPQHF. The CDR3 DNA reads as TGTGCCAGCAGCAAAGGGGGACAGGGGGCTCAGCCCCAGCATTTT.

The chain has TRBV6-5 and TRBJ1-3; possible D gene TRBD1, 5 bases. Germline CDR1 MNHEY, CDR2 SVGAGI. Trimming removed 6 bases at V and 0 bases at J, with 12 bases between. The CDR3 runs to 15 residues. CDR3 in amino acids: CASRPDSSSGNTIYF. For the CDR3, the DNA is TGTGCCAGCAGACCCGACAGCTCCTCTGGAAACACCATATATTTT.

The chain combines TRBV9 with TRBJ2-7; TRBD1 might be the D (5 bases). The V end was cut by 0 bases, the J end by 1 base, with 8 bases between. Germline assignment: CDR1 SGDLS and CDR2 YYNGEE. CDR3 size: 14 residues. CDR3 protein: CASSVEYRSYEQYF. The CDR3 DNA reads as TGTGCCAGCAGCGTAGAATACAGGTCCTACGAGCAGTACTTC. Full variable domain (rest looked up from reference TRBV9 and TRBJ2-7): DSGVTQTPKHLITATGQRVTLRCSPRSGDLSVYWYQQSLDQGLQFLIQYYNGEERAKGNILERFSAQQFPDLHSELNLSSLELGDSALYFCASSVEYRSYEQYFGPGTRLTVT.

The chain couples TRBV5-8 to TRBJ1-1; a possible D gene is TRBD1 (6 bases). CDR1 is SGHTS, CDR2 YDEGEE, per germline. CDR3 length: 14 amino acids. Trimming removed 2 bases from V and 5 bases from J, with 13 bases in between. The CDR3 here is CASSFPQGATEAFF. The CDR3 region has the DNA TGTGCCAGCAGCTTCCCACAGGGAGCAACTGAAGCTTTCTTT.

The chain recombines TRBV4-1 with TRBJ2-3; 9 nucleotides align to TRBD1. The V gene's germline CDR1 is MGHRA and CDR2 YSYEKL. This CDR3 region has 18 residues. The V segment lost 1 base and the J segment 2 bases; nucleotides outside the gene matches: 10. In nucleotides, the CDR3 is TGCGCCAGCAGCCAAGGCTGGGGACAGGGAGAATTCACAGATACGCAGTATTTT. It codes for CASSQGWGQGEFTDTQYF.

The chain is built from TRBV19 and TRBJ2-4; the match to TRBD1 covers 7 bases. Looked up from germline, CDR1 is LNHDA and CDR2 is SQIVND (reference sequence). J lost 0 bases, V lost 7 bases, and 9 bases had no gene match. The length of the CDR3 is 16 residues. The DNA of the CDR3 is TGTGCCAGTACCGCGGACAGGCGACTAGCCAAAAACATTCAGTACTTC. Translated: CASTADRRLAKNIQYF.

This CDR3 reads CASSRRQAYNEQFF. DNA of the CDR3: TGTGCCAGCAGCCGTCGACAGGCATACAATGAGCAGTTCTTC. This rearrangement joins TRBV4-2 to TRBJ2-1; D is perhaps TRBD1 (6 bases). The CDR3 loop spans 14 amino acids. The V gene lost 4 bases and the J gene lost 4 bases, with 11 bases spanning the gap. CDR1 is LGHNA and CDR2 is YNFKEQ in the germline V gene.

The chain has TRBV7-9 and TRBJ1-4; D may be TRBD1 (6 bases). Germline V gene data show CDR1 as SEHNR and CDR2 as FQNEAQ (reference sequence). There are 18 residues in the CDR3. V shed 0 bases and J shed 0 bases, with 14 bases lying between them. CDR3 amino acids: CASSLAPGQFATNEKLFF. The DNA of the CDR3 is TGTGCCAGCAGCTTAGCGCCTGGACAGTTTGCAACTAATGAAAAACTGTTTTTT.

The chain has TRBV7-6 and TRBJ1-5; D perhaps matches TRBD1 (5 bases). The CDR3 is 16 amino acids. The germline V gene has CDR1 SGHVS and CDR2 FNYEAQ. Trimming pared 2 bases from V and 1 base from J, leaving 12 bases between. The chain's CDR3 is CASSLMAAGSNQPQHF. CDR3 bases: TGTGCCAGCAGCTTAATGGCGGCAGGGAGCAATCAGCCCCAGCATTTT.

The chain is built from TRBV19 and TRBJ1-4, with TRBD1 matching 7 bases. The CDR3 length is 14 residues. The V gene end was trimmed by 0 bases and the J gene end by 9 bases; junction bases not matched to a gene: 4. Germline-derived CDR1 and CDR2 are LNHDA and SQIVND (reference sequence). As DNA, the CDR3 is TGTGCCAGTAGTATAGACGGACAGGCTCAAAAACTGTTTTTT. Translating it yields CASSIDGQAQKLFF.

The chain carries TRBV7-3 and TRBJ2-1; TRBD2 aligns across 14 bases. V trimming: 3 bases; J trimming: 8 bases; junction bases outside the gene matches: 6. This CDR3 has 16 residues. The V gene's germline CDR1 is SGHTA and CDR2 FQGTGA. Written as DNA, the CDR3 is TGTGCCAGCAGCTTCAACGGGGGACTAGCGGGGGATGAGCAGTTCTTC. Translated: CASSFNGGLAGDEQFF.

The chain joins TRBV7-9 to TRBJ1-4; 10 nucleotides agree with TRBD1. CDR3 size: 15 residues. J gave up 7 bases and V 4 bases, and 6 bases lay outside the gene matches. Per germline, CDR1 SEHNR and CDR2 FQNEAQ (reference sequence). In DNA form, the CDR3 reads TGTGCCAGCAGCTCAGACCGGGACAGGGGTGAAAAACTGTTTTTT. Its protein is CASSSDRDRGEKLFF.

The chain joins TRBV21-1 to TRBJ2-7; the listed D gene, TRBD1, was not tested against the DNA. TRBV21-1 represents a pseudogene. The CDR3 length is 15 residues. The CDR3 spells CASSNSDRRSYEQYF. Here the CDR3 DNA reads TGTGCCAGCAGCAATTCGGACAGGCGATCCTACGAGCAGTACTTC.

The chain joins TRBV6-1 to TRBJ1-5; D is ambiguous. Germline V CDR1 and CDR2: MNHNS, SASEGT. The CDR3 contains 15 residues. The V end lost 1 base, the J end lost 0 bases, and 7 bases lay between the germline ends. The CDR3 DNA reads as TGTGCCAGCAGTGAAGGTAGGAGTAGCAATCAGCCCCAGCATTTT. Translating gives CASSEGRSSNQPQHF.

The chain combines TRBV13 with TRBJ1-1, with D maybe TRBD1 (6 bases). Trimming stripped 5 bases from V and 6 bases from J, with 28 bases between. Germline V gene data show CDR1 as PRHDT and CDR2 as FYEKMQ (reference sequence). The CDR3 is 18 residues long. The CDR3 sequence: CASSLPRGAQTRRSEAFF. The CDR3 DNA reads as TGTGCCAGCAGCCTCCCCCGGGGGGCTCAAACTCGGAGGTCTGAAGCTTTCTTT.

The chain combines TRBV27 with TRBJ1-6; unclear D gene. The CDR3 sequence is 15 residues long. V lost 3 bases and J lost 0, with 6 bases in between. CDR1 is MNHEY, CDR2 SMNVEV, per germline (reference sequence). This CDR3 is CASSLLSSYNSPLHF. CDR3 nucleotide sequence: TGTGCCAGCAGTTTGCTAAGCTCCTATAATTCACCCCTCCACTTT.

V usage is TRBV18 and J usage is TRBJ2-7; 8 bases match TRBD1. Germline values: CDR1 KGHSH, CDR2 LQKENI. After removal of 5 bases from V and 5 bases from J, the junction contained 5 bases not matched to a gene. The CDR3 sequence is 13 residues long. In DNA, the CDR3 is TGTGCCAGCTCATCCGGACAGGGCGACGAGCAGTACTTC. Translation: CASSSGQGDEQYF.

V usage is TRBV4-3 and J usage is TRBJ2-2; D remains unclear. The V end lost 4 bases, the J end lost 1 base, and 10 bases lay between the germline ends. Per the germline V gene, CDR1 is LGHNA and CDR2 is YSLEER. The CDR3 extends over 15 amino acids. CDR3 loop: CASSPDTVNTGELFF. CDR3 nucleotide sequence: TGCGCCAGCAGCCCCGATACGGTGAACACCGGGGAGCTGTTTTTT.

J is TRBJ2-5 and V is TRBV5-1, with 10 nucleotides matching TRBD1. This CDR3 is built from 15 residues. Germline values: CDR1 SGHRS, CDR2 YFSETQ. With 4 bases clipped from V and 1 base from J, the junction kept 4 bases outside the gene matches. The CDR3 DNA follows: TGCGCCAGCAGCATTGGACAGGGGGGCCAAGAGACCCAGTACTTC. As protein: CASSIGQGGQETQYF.

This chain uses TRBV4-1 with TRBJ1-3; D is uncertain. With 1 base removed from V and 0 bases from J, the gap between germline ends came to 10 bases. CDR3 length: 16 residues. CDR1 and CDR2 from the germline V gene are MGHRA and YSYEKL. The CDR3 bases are TGCGCCAGCAGCCAAGTCTCATACAACTCTGGAAACACCATATATTTT. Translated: CASSQVSYNSGNTIYF.

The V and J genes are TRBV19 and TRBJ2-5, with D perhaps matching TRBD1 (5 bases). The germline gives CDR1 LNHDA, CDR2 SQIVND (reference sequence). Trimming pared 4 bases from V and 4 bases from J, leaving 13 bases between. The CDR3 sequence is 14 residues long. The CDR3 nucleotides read TGTGCCAGTAGTAGCGCAGCAGGGCGAGAGACCCAGTACTTC. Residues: CASSSAAGRETQYF.

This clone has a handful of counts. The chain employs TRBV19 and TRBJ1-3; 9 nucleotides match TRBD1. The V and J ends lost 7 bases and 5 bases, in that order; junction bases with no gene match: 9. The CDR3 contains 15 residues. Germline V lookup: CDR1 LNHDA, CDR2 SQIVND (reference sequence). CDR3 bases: TGTGCCAGTAACCCGTCCGGGACAGGGAGAAACACCATATATTTT. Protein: CASNPSGTGRNTIYF.

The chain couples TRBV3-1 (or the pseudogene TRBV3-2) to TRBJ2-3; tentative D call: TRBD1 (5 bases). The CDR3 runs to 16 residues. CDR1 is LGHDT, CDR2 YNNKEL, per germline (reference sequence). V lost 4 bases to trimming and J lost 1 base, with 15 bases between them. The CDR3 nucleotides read TGTGCCAGCAGCCTCCGACCTGGGGCCGGCACAGATACGCAGTATTTT. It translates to CASSLRPGAGTDTQYF.

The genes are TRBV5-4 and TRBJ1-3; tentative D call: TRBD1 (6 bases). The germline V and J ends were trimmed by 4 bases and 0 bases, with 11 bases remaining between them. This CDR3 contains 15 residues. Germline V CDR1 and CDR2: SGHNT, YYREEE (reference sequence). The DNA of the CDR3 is TGTGCCAGCAGCGCCACACAGGGCTCTGGAAACACCATATATTTT. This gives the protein CASSATQGSGNTIYF.

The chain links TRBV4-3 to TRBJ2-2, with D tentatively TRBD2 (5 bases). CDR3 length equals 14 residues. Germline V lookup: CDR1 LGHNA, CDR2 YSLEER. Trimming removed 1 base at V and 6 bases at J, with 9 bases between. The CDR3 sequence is CASSQVGGAGELFF. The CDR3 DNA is TGCGCCAGCAGCCAAGTTGGAGGAGCCGGGGAGCTGTTTTTT.